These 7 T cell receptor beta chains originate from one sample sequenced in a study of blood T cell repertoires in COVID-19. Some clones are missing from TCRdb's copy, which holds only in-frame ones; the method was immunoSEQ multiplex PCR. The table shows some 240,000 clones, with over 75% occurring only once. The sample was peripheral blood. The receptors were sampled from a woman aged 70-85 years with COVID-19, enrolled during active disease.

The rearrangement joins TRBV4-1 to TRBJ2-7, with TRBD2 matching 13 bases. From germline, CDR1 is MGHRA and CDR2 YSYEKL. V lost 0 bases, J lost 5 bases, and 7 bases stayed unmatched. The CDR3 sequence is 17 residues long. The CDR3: CASSQDSTGLAGNEQYF. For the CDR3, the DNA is TGCGCCAGCAGCCAAGACTCTACGGGACTAGCGGGAAACGAGCAGTACTTC.

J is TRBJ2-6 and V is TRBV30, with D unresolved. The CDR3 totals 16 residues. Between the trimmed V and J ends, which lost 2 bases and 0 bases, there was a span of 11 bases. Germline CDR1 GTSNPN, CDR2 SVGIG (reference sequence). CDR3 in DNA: TGTGCCTGGAGTTCCCGACTCCCCTCTGGGGCCAACGTCCTGACTTTC. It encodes CAWSSRLPSGANVLTF.

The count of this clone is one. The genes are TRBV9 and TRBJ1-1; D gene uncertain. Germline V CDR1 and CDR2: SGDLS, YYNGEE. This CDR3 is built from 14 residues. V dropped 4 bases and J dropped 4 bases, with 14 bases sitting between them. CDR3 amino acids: CASSTTSTGTEAFF. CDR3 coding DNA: TGTGCCAGCAGCACCACCTCGACTGGCACTGAAGCTTTCTTT. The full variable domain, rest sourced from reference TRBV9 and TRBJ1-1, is DSGVTQTPKHLITATGQRVTLRCSPRSGDLSVYWYQQSLDQGLQFLIQYYNGEERAKGNILERFSAQQFPDLHSELNLSSLELGDSALYFCASSTTSTGTEAFFGQGTRLTVV.

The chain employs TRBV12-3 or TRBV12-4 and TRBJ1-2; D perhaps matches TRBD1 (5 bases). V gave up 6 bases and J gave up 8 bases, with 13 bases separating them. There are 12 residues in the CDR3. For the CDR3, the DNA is TGTGCCAGCAGCCTAGGGCCAGGGGGCTACACCTTC. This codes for CASSLGPGGYTF.

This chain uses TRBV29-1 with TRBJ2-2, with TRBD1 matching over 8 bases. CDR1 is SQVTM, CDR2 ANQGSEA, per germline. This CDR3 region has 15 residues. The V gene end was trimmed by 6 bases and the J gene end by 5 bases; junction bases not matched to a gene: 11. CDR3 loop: CSVKYGQGPTGELFF. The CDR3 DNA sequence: TGCAGCGTGAAATACGGACAGGGACCTACCGGGGAGCTGTTTTTT.

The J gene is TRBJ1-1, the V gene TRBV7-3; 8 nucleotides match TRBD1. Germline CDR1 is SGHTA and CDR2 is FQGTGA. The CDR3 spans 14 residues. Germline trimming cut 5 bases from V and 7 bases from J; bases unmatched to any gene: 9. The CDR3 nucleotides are TGTGCCAGCAGCCCCTCTACGGGACAGGTTGAAGCTTTCTTT. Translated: CASSPSTGQVEAFF.

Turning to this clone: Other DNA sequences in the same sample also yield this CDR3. The CDR3 coding sequence is TGTGCCAGCAGCTTAGGGGACAGGGGGTATGGCTACACCTTC. It specifies CASSLGDRGYGYTF. The chain links TRBV5-6 to TRBJ1-2; TRBD1 matches at 11 bases. This CDR3 spans 14 amino acids. J gave up 5 bases and V 2 bases, and 2 bases lay outside the gene matches. Germline V CDR1 and CDR2: SGHDT, YYEEEE. Looking up the rest from reference TRBV5-6 and TRBJ1-2 gives the full variable domain: DAGVTQSPTHLIKTRGQQVTLRCSPKSGHDTVSWYQQALGQGPQFIFQYYEEEERQRGNFPDRFSGHQFPNYSSELNVNALLLGDSALYLCASSLGDRGYGYTFGSGTRLTVV.